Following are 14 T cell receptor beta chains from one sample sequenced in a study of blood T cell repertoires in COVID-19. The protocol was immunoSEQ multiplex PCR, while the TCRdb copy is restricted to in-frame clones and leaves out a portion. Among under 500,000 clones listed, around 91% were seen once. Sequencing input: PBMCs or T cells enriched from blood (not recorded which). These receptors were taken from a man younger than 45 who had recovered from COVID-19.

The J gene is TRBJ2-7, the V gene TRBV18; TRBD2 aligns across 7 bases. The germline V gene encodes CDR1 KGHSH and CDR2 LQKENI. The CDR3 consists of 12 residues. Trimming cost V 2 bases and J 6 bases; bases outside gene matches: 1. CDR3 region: CASSPGRVEQYF. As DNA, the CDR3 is TGTGCCAGCTCACCAGGGAGGGTCGAGCAGTACTTC.

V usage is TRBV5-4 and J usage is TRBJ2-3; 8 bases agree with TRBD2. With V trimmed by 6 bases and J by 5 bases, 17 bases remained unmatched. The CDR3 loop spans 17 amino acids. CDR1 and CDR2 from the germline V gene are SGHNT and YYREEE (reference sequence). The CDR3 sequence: CASKSKKGAGVGDTQYF. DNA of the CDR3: TGTGCCAGCAAATCAAAGAAGGGAGCGGGAGTGGGAGATACGCAGTATTTT.

In nucleotides, the CDR3 is TGCGCCAGCAGCCTCCCGGGACTAGCGGCAGGTTCCGGGGAGCTGTTTTTT. Residues: CASSLPGLAAGSGELFF. The chain combines TRBV4-1 with TRBJ2-2; TRBD2 matches 11 bases. This CDR3 has 17 amino acids. In germline, CDR1 is MGHRA, CDR2 YSYEKL. V shed 4 bases and J 6 bases; nucleotides not matched to a gene: 10.

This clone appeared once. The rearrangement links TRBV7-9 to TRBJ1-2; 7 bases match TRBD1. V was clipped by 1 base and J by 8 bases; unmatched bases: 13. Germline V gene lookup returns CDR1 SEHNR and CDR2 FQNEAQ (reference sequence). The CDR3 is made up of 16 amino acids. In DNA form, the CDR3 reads TGTGCCAGCAGCTTAGGGACAGGAGGGCTCTATCGGGGCTACACCTTC. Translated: CASSLGTGGLYRGYTF. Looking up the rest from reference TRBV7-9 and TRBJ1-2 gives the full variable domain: DTGVSQNPRHKITKRGQNVTFRCDPISEHNRLYWYRQTLGQGPEFLTYFQNEAQLEKSRLLSDRFSAERPKGSFSTLEIQRTEQGDSAMYLCASSLGTGGLYRGYTFGSGTRLTVV.

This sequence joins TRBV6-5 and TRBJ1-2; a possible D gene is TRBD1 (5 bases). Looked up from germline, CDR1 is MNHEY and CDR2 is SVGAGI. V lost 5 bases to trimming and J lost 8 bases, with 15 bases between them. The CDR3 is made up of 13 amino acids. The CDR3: CASSNPWGDGYTF. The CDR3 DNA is TGTGCCAGCAGTAACCCCTGGGGGGACGGCTACACCTTC.

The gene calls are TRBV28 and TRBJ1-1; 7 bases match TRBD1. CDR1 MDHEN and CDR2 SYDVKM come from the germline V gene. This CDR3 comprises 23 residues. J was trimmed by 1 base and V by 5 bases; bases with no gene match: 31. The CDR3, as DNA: TGTGCCAGCAGTCAACCCGTGGAGGGGGCGTCCCTATTAACCCTTGCAACGAACACTGAAGCTTTCTTT. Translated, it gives CASSQPVEGASLLTLATNTEAFF.

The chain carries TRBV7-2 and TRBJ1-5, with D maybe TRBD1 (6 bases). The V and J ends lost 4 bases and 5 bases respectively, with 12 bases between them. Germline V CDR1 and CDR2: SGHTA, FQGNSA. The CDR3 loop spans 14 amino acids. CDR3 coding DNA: TGTGCCAGCAGCTCGACAGGAGAGGATCAGCCCCAGCATTTT. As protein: CASSSTGEDQPQHF.

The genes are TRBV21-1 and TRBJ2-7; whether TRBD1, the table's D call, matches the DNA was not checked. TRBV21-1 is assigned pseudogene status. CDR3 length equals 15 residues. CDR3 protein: CASSSRDRRSYEQYF. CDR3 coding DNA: TGTGCCAGCAGCAGTCGGGACAGGCGCTCCTACGAGCAGTACTTC.

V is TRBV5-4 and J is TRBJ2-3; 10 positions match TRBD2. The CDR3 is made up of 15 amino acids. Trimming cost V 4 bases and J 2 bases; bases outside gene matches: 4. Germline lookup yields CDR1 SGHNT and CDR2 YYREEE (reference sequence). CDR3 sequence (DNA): TGTGCCAGCAGCGTAACTAGCGGGAACACAGATACGCAGTATTTT. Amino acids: CASSVTSGNTDTQYF.

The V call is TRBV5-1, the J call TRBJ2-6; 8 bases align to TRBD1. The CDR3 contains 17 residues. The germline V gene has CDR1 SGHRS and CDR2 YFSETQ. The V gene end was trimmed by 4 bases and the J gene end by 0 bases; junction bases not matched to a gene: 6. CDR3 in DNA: TGCGCCAGCAGCGTACAGGGGGAAAGCTCTGGGGCCAACGTCCTGACTTTC. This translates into CASSVQGESSGANVLTF.

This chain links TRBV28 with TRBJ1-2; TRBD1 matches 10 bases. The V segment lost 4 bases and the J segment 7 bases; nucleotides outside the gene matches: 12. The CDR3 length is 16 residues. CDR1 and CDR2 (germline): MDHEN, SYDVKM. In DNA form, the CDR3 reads TGTGCCAGCAGTTCGCCCGGGACAGGGGTTTATAGTGGCTACACCTTC. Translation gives CASSSPGTGVYSGYTF.

CDR3 residues: CASTFEGQGDFQPQHF. The CDR3 DNA is TGTGCCAGTACCTTCGAAGGACAGGGGGATTTTCAGCCCCAGCATTTT. This chain joins TRBV19 and TRBJ1-5; 10 nucleotides align to TRBD1. Per germline, CDR1 LNHDA and CDR2 SQIVND (reference sequence). The length of the CDR3 is 16 residues. After removal of 7 bases from V and 6 bases from J, the junction contained 12 bases not matched to a gene.

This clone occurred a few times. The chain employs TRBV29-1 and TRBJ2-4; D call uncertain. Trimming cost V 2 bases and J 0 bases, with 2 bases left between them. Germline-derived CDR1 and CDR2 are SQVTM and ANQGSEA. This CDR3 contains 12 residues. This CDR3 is CSVELAKNIQYF. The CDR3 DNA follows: TGCAGCGTTGAACTAGCCAAAAACATTCAGTACTTC.

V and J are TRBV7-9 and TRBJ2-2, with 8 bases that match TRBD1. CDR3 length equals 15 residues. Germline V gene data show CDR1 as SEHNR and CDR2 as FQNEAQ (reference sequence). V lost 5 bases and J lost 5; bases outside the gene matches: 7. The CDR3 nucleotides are TGTGCCAGCAGCCACGGGACAGGTGGGACCGGGGAGCTGTTTTTT. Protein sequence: CASSHGTGGTGELFF.